These T cell receptor beta chains were read from a single sample in a study of blood T cell repertoires in COVID-19. Produced via immunoSEQ multiplex PCR; TCRdb's table is partial and in-frame only. The sample has 190,000 or so clones, around 83% seen once; the top ten hold approximately 2.9%. The sample consisted of peripheral blood. The origin of the receptors is a man aged 45-65 years with active or convalescent COVID-19. CDR3s include the opening cysteine and the closing phenylalanine or tryptophan. Each record gives: clone size, D gene, V gene, J gene, CDR3 protein, CDR3 DNA. The D gene is left open where the match is weak. Only some rows state a clone size, as once, few, many or a class for expanded clones.

>NA|NA|TRBV5-1|TRBJ1-4
CASRGPAAHNEKLFF
TGCGCCAGCAGGGGCCCCGCCGCCCATAATGAAAAACTGTTTTTT
>NA|NA|TRBV28|TRBJ2-7
CASTEGGALNEQYF
TGTGCCAGCACCGAAGGGGGGGCGTTGAACGAGCAGTACTTC
>NA|TRBD2|TRBV11-2|TRBJ2-5
CASSLGSGSGGKTQYF
TGTGCCAGCAGCTTAGGCTCTGGGAGCGGGGGGAAGACCCAGTACTTC
>NA|TRBD1|TRBV6-5|TRBJ1-6
CASSYSTGRNSPLHF
TGTGCCAGCAGTTACTCGACAGGGCGGAATTCACCCCTCCACTTT
>NA|TRBD1|TRBV30|TRBJ1-1
CAWSVPKTGKAFF
TGTGCCTGGAGTGTACCCAAGACAGGGAAGGCTTTCTTT
>few|NA|TRBV21-1|TRBJ2-1
CASSRWTSGSSYNEQFF
TGTGCCAGCAGCAGATGGACTAGCGGGAGTTCCTACAATGAGCAGTTCTTC
>NA|TRBD2|TRBV5-6|TRBJ2-5
CASSLSGTRRGETQYF
TGTGCCAGCAGCTTGTCCGGGACTAGGAGGGGAGAGACCCAGTACTTC
>NA|TRBD1|TRBV5-4|TRBJ1-1
CASSPDRAGNTEAFF
TGTGCCAGCAGCCCAGACAGGGCAGGGAACACTGAAGCTTTCTTT
>once|NA|TRBV28|TRBJ1-2
CASSRGVYGYTF
TGTGCCAGCAGCCGGGGAGTCTATGGCTACACCTTC
>few|NA|TRBV12-3/TRBV12-4|TRBJ2-5
CASSHRVETQYF
TGTGCCAGCAGTCACAGGGTTGAGACCCAGTACTTC
>NA|NA|TRBV5-1|TRBJ2-7
CASSLAPGSMYEQYF
TGCGCCAGCAGCTTGGCCCCGGGATCTATGTACGAGCAGTACTTC
>NA|NA|TRBV12-5|TRBJ2-3
CASTFMAVGTDTQYF
TGTGCTAGTACCTTTATGGCGGTCGGCACAGATACGCAGTATTTT
>NA|NA|TRBV15|TRBJ1-3
CATSRGPASGNTIYF
TGTGCCACCAGCAGGGGGCCCGCCTCTGGAAACACCATATATTTT
>NA|NA|TRBV25-1|TRBJ2-5
CASRQQGEETQYF
TGTGCCAGCAGACAGCAAGGGGAAGAGACCCAGTACTTC
>NA|NA|TRBV30|TRBJ2-7
CAWSVRPAGEQYF
TGTGCCTGGAGTGTACGCCCGGCGGGCGAGCAGTACTTC
>NA|NA|TRBV7-3|TRBJ2-1
CASSLDAGRLLNEQFF
TGTGCCAGCAGCTTAGACGCAGGGCGGCTTTTGAATGAGCAGTTCTTC
>once|NA|TRBV4-1|TRBJ2-5
CASSQLTVNQETQYF
TGCGCCAGCAGCCAGTTGACAGTAAATCAAGAGACCCAGTACTTC
>NA|TRBD2|TRBV5-1|TRBJ2-1
CASSSGTSGGYNEQFF
TGCGCCAGCAGCTCCGGGACTAGCGGGGGATACAATGAGCAGTTCTTC
>NA|TRBD1|TRBV2|TRBJ1-1
CASSRQGKNTEAFF
TGTGCCAGCAGCCGACAGGGTAAAAACACTGAAGCTTTCTTT
>NA|TRBD1|TRBV6-1|TRBJ1-6
CASSEAGTGYNSPLHF
TGTGCCAGCAGTGAAGCCGGGACAGGGTATAATTCACCCCTCCACTTT
>NA|TRBD1|TRBV6-5|TRBJ1-1
CASSSTTGAFLAFF
TGTGCCAGCAGTTCCACGACAGGGGCGTTTCTTGCTTTCTTT
>NA|TRBD1|TRBV6-5|TRBJ1-2
CASSRTGIYGYTF
TGTGCCAGCAGTAGGACAGGGATCTATGGCTACACCTTC
>few|NA|TRBV19|TRBJ1-4
CASGLRAATNEKLFF
TGTGCCAGTGGACTACGGGCCGCAACTAATGAAAAACTGTTTTTT
>NA|NA|TRBV7-2|TRBJ1-5
CASSLVGRGPNQPQHF
TGTGCCAGCAGCTTAGTGGGCAGGGGACCGAATCAGCCCCAGCATTTT
>NA|TRBD1|TRBV18|TRBJ1-4
CASSPGQGANEKLFF
TGTGCCAGCTCACCGGGACAGGGCGCTAATGAAAAACTGTTTTTT
>NA|NA|TRBV10-3|TRBJ2-5
CAISESRKTQYF
TGTGCCATCAGTGAGTCGAGGAAGACCCAGTACTTC
>once|NA|TRBV7-2|TRBJ2-1
CASSLGQGRQSSYNEQFF
TGTGCCAGCAGCTTGGGGCAAGGGCGTCAGAGCTCCTACAATGAGCAGTTCTTC
>NA|NA|TRBV10-3|TRBJ2-7
CAISARISYEQYF
TGTGCCATCAGTGCTAGAATTTCCTACGAGCAGTACTTC
>NA|NA|TRBV18|TRBJ2-3
CASSPPTGNGDTQYF
TGTGCCAGCTCACCACCAACGGGAAATGGAGATACGCAGTATTTT
>NA|NA|TRBV7-6|TRBJ2-3
CASSFAGSTDTQYF
TGTGCCAGCAGCTTTGCGGGAAGCACAGATACGCAGTATTTT
>NA|NA|TRBV24-1|TRBJ2-1
CATQGGEGLSYNEQFF
TGTGCCACACAGGGTGGAGAGGGGCTATCCTACAATGAGCAGTTCTTC
>NA|NA|TRBV11-3|TRBJ2-3
CASSPRSGSGTDTQYF
TGTGCCAGCAGCCCACGGTCGGGGTCTGGCACAGATACGCAGTATTTT
>NA|NA|TRBV13|TRBJ1-4
CASSLGPGLGEKLFF
TGTGCCAGCAGCTTAGGCCCAGGGCTGGGTGAAAAACTGTTTTTT
>NA|NA|TRBV7-8|TRBJ1-2
CASSHGEPLGYTF
TGTGCCAGCAGCCACGGAGAACCCCTTGGGTACACCTTC
>NA|NA|TRBV28|TRBJ2-2
CASSWGVNTGELFF
TGTGCCAGCAGTTGGGGGGTGAACACCGGGGAGCTGTTTTTT
>NA|TRBD1|TRBV10-3|TRBJ2-7
CAISAKGQGPYEQYF
TGTGCCATCAGTGCGAAGGGACAGGGGCCCTACGAGCAGTACTTC
>NA|NA|TRBV7-9|TRBJ2-2
CASSLEIDSGELFF
TGTGCCAGCAGCTTGGAGATAGACAGCGGGGAGCTGTTTTTT
>NA|TRBD2|TRBV7-2|TRBJ2-5
CASSLHAGGVETQYF
TGTGCCAGCAGCTTACACGCGGGAGGTGTAGAGACCCAGTACTTC
>NA|NA|TRBV3-1/TRBV3-2|TRBJ2-7
CASSQLSTGREQYF
TGTGCCAGCAGCCAGTTATCCACAGGGCGCGAGCAGTACTTC
>NA|TRBD2|TRBV3-1/TRBV3-2|TRBJ2-7
CASSQEGLAGGLSNEQYF
TGTGCCAGCAGCCAAGAAGGACTAGCGGGGGGCCTGAGTAACGAGCAGTACTTC
>NA|NA|TRBV29-1|TRBJ1-1
CSVAGHSFTEAFF
TGCAGCGTCGCCGGCCACAGCTTCACTGAAGCTTTCTTT
>NA|TRBD1|TRBV5-1|TRBJ2-7
CASGPGQGNYEQYF
TGCGCCAGCGGGCCGGGACAGGGGAACTACGAGCAGTACTTC
>NA|NA|TRBV6-5|TRBJ2-2
CASSFAGAESGELFF
TGTGCCAGCAGTTTTGCGGGCGCCGAGTCCGGGGAGCTGTTTTTT
>NA|TRBD2|TRBV7-2|TRBJ2-1
CASNRRPGGGNEQFF
TGTGCCAGCAACCGGAGGCCGGGGGGGGGCAATGAGCAGTTCTTC
>NA|TRBD2|TRBV6-6|TRBJ2-7
CASGAGGFSYEQYF
TGTGCCAGCGGAGCGGGGGGGTTCTCCTACGAGCAGTACTTC
>NA|NA|TRBV19|TRBJ2-4
CASAGKQAWYF
TGTGCCAGTGCAGGGAAACAGGCGTGGTACTTC
>NA|NA|TRBV9|TRBJ1-6
CASSVEGNSPLHF
TGTGCCAGCAGCGTAGAGGGGAACTCACCCCTCCACTTT
>many|NA|TRBV14|TRBJ2-7
CASSHARGEQYF
TGTGCCAGCAGCCACGCCAGGGGTGAGCAGTACTTC
>few|NA|TRBV24-1|TRBJ1-2
CATSSIPTLYGGHQSNYGYTF
TGTGCCACCAGTTCTATACCCACCCTTTACGGGGGGCACCAATCTAACTATGGCTACACCTTC
>NA|TRBD1|TRBV10-2|TRBJ1-6
CASRGTGNSPLHF
TGCGCCAGCAGAGGGACAGGGAATTCACCCCTCCACTTT
>once|NA|TRBV28|TRBJ1-5
CASSLRGWRSTNQPQHF
TGTGCCAGCAGTTTGAGGGGGTGGAGAAGCACCAATCAGCCCCAGCATTTT
>NA|NA|TRBV30|TRBJ1-2
CAWSGYVGGGYTF
TGTGCCTGGAGTGGTTACGTTGGTGGCGGCTACACCTTC
>few|TRBD1|TRBV28|TRBJ2-5
CASSLDREEVETQYF
TGTGCCAGCAGCCTGGACAGGGAGGAGGTAGAGACCCAGTACTTC
>once|NA|TRBV7-8|TRBJ2-1
CASSLGEGYEQFF
TGTGCCAGCAGCTTAGGAGAGGGATACGAGCAGTTCTTC
>once|NA|TRBV11-3|TRBJ2-3
CASSLGGSTDTQYF
TGTGCCAGCAGCTTAGGTGGCAGCACAGATACGCAGTATTTT
>NA|TRBD1|TRBV6-6|TRBJ1-3
CASSYSQGASGNTIYF
TGTGCCAGCAGTTACTCCCAGGGGGCCTCTGGAAACACCATATATTTT
>NA|TRBD2|TRBV10-3|TRBJ2-1
CAISGTSGGGIGYNEQFF
TGTGCCATCAGTGGGACTAGCGGGGGGGGAATAGGTTACAATGAGCAGTTCTTC
>NA|NA|TRBV10-2|TRBJ1-2
CASSESGRVMAGYTF
TGCGCCAGCAGTGAGTCGGGCAGGGTTATGGCTGGCTACACCTTC
>NA|NA|TRBV9|TRBJ1-1
CASSVGQSAMNTEAFF
TGTGCCAGCAGCGTAGGGCAATCCGCCATGAACACTGAAGCTTTCTTT